This is a list of T cell receptor beta chains from one sample in a study of shared clonotypes between healthy human individuals. Assay used: immunoSEQ multiplex PCR; TCRdb lists only in-frame clones, some missing. Here the sample spans around 1.4 million clones, 98% to 99% being singletons. Sequencing was carried out using naive CD4+ T cells sorted from blood. These receptors all stem from a man aged 25 to 45 in good health. CDR3s include the opening cysteine and the closing phenylalanine or tryptophan. The D gene is left open where the match is weak.

v_call,d_call,j_call,cdr3_aa,cdr3_nt
TRBV27,TRBD2,TRBJ2-2,CASRADRLAENTGELFF,TGTGCCAGCCGCGCGGATAGACTAGCGGAGAACACCGGGGAGCTGTTTTTT
TRBV10-2,TRBD2,TRBJ2-5,CASTGGETQYF,TGCGCCAGCACGGGGGGAGAGACCCAGTACTTC
TRBV6-6,TRBD1,TRBJ2-7,CASSTGQGLWEQYF,TGTGCCAGCAGCACGGGACAGGGGTTGTGGGAGCAGTACTTC
TRBV5-4,.,TRBJ2-1,CASSLGGTGSYNEQFF,TGTGCCAGCAGCTTAGGGGGGACGGGCTCCTACAATGAGCAGTTCTTC
TRBV28,.,TRBJ2-5,CASSFPGLPQETQYF,TGTGCCAGCAGTTTTCCTGGACTACCCCAAGAGACCCAGTACTTC
TRBV14,.,TRBJ1-4,CASSHDLNEKLFF,TGTGCCAGCAGCCACGATCTGAATGAAAAACTGTTTTTT
TRBV28,TRBD2,TRBJ2-1,CASSPSGSTRNEQFF,TGTGCCAGCAGTCCTAGCGGGAGTACGAGGAATGAGCAGTTCTTC
TRBV10-2,TRBD1,TRBJ1-5,CASSVGQGNQPQHF,TGCGCCAGCAGTGTGGGACAGGGCAATCAGCCCCAGCATTTT
TRBV14,.,TRBJ2-2,CASSQVSGGGELFF,TGTGCCAGCAGCCAAGTTAGCGGTGGCGGGGAGCTGTTTTTT
TRBV18,.,TRBJ2-7,CASSPVAGRGHSYEQYF,TGTGCCAGCTCACCAGTGGCGGGTCGGGGGCACTCCTACGAGCAGTACTTC
TRBV5-1,.,TRBJ2-7,CASSSGLYSYEQYF,TGCGCCAGCAGCTCTGGGTTGTATTCCTACGAGCAGTACTTC